These T cell receptor beta chains were read from a single sample in a study of T cell repertoires in cytomegalovirus infection. TCRdb re-called the reads with MiXCR, one entry per CDR3 protein. The sample contains some 920,000 distinct CDR3 sequences, about a third of which appear only once. Which antigens these TCRs recognize remains unknown. The sequencing here drew on cultured CD8+ T cells from PBMCs, taken from culture after CMV antigen stimulation. Receptors originate from a human donor in good health (CMV status not recorded). Some clones in this sample may be carry-over from other donors' samples. CDR3s include the opening cysteine and the closing phenylalanine or tryptophan. Each record gives: clone size, D gene, J gene, V gene, CDR3 length, CDR3 DNA, CDR3 protein. D genes are given only for firm matches. Clone sizes are given selectively: once, few, many, or a class where the clone is expanded.

>once|.|TRBJ2-2|TRBV5-8|15
TGTGCCAGCAGCTTGGCCCGGGGGCCTACCGGGGAGCTGTTTTTT
CASSLARGPTGELFF
>many|TRBD2|TRBJ2-1|TRBV4-1|21
TGCGCCAGCAGCCAGACTCGACTAGCGGGGATCATGCCCATCGGCTACAATGAGCAGTTCTTC
CASSQTRLAGIMPIGYNEQFF
>many|.|TRBJ1-1|TRBV27|14
TGTGCCAGCAGCTTGAGCGGGTTGAACACTGAAGCTTTCTTT
CASSLSGLNTEAFF
>many|.|TRBJ2-1|TRBV6-5|16
TGTGCCAGCAGTTACTCAAGGGTGGGCTCCTACAATGAGCAGTTCTTC
CASSYSRVGSYNEQFF
>few|.|TRBJ1-1|TRBV19|13
TGTGCCAGTGCCCAGGGGTACGACACTGAAGCTTTCTTT
CASAQGYDTEAFF
>many|.|TRBJ1-2|TRBV7-9|12
TGTGCCAGCAGTTTAGGGGGAGATGGCTACACCTTC
CASSLGGDGYTF
>many|.|TRBJ1-1|TRBV7-9|15
TGTGCCAGCAGCCTGACGCCAGGGACGAACACTGAAGCTTTCTTT
CASSLTPGTNTEAFF
>few|.|TRBJ2-1|TRBV7-9|14
TGTGCCTCGACCGGGAAGAGCTCCTACAATGAGCAGTTCTTC
CASTGKSSYNEQFF
>.|.|TRBJ2-6|TRBV11-3|17
TGTGCCAGCAGCCATGACAGAGAGATTACTGGGGCCAACGTCCTGACTTTC
CASSHDREITGANVLTF
>few|TRBD2|TRBJ2-3|TRBV4-3|14
TGCGCCAGCAGCCAGGGAGGGGTGGCGGATACGCAGTATTTT
CASSQGGVADTQYF
>many|TRBD2|TRBJ2-1|TRBV7-6|17
TGTGCCAGCAGCTTATTCAAACGAAGCGGGGGGAACAATGAGCAGTTCTTC
CASSLFKRSGGNNEQFF
>.|TRBD2|TRBJ2-1|TRBV5-4|14
TGTGCCAGCAGCTTGGAGGCGGGGGGGAATGAGCAGTTCTTC
CASSLEAGGNEQFF
>few|TRBD1|TRBJ1-2|TRBV19|13
TGTGCCAGTGGGTGGGACAGCAACTATGGCTACACCTTC
CASGWDSNYGYTF
>few|TRBD1|TRBJ1-1|TRBV19|17
TGTGCCAGTAGTCTGAATCGAGAGACAGGGAGAGATACTGAAGCTTTCTTT
CASSLNRETGRDTEAFF
>.|.|TRBJ1-1|TRBV28|16
TGTGCCAGCAGAACTGGGTCTGGCCAGATGAACACTGAAGCTTTCTTT
CASRTGSGQMNTEAFF
>once|.|TRBJ1-1|TRBV29-1|13
TGCAGCGTTGAGGCCCAGGGGTACCCTGAAGCTTTCTTT
CSVEAQGYPEAFF
>few|.|TRBJ1-1|TRBV12-3/TRBV12-4|15
TGTGCCAGCAGTTTGGGTGGGGGCTTTGGCACTGAAGCTTTCTTT
CASSLGGGFGTEAFF
>.|.|TRBJ1-2|TRBV5-5|12
TGTGCCAGCAGCCCCGGAAGCGGTAAATACACCTTC
CASSPGSGKYTF
>.|TRBD1|TRBJ1-5|TRBV6-1|17
TGTGCCAACAGTGAAGTTGGGACAGCATATAGCAATCAGCCCCAGCATTTT
CANSEVGTAYSNQPQHF
>.|.|TRBJ1-2|TRBV4-1|15
TGCGCCAGCAGCCAAGGGACAACTAACAGCTATGGCTACACCTTC
CASSQGTTNSYGYTF
>.|TRBD2|TRBJ2-1|TRBV7-4|11
TGTGCCAGCAGCTTAGAGCCGGGGGGGTTCTTC
CASSLEPGGFF
>.|TRBD2|TRBJ2-1|TRBV4-1|14
TGCGCCAGCAGCCAGGGACTAGCGGGCAATGAGCAGTTCTTC
CASSQGLAGNEQFF